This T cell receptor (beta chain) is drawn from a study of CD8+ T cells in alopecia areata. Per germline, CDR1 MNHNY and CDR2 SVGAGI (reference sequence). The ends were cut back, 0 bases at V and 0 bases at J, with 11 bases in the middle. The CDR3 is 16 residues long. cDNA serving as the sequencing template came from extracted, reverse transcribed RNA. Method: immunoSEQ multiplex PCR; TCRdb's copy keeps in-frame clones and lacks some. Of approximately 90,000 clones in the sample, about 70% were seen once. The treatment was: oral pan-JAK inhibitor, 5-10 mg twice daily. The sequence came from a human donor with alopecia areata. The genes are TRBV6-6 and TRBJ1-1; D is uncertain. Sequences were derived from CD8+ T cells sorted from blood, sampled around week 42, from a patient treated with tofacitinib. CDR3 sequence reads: CASSYSKEVMNTEAFF. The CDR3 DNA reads TGTGCCAGCAGTTACTCTAAGGAGGTAATGAACACTGAAGCTTTCTTT.